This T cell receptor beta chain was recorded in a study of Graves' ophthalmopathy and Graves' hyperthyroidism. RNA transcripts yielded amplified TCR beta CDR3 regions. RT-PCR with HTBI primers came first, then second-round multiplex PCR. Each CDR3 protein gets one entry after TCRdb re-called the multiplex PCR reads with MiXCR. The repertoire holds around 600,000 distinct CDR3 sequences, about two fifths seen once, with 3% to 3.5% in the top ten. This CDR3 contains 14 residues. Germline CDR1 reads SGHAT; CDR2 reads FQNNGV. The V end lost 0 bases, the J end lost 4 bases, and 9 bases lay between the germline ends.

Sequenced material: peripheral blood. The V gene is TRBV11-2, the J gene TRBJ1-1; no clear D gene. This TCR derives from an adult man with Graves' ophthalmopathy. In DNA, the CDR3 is TGTGCCAGCAGCTTAGAATCCCGGGGCACTGAAGCTTTCTTT. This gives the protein CASSLESRGTEAFF.